These T cell receptor beta chains were read from a single sample in a study of blood T cell repertoires in COVID-19. The repertoire was sequenced with immunoSEQ multiplex PCR; TCRdb's copy has only in-frame clones and lacks some. The top ten hold about 16% of the sample, which has roughly 88,000 clones, around 90% seen once. The sample consisted of peripheral blood. The receptors derive from a woman aged 55-75 years with COVID-19, enrolled during active disease. The CDR3 runs from the conserved cysteine through the conserved F or W. D genes are given only for firm matches. Rows give clone size only sometimes, using once, few, many, or a class for an expanded clone.

V,D,size,J,CDR3,DNA
TRBV14,TRBD2,-,TRBJ2-5,CASSFAGVRETQYF,TGTGCCAGCAGCTTCGCGGGGGTGAGGGAGACCCAGTACTTC
TRBV7-2,-,-,TRBJ1-1,CASSFYGTGTEAFF,TGTGCCAGCAGCTTTTATGGGACTGGCACTGAAGCTTTCTTT
TRBV27,-,-,TRBJ1-1,CASSSGGGTEAFF,TGTGCCAGCAGCTCGGGCGGGGGCACTGAAGCTTTCTTT
TRBV6-5,-,-,TRBJ1-5,CASSRTVNQPQHF,TGTGCCAGCAGTAGGACAGTCAATCAGCCCCAGCATTTT
TRBV5-1,TRBD1,-,TRBJ2-1,CASSPDRVNEQFF,TGCGCCAGCAGCCCGGACAGGGTCAATGAGCAGTTCTTC
TRBV6-5,-,few,TRBJ2-5,CASSYAQTLSHQYF,TGTGCCAGCAGTTACGCACAGACCTTATCCCACCAGTACTTC
TRBV6-5,TRBD1,-,TRBJ1-6,CASSYSPTGSNSPLHF,TGTGCCAGCAGTTACTCGCCGACAGGGAGTAATTCACCCCTCCACTTT
TRBV7-9,TRBD1,-,TRBJ1-2,CASSSGDRPNYSYTF,TGTGCCAGCAGCTCGGGGGACAGGCCTAACTATAGCTACACCTTC
TRBV11-2,TRBD1,-,TRBJ2-7,CASSQDRIYEQYF,TGTGCCAGCAGCCAGGACAGGATCTACGAGCAGTACTTC
TRBV6-5,TRBD1,-,TRBJ2-3,CASNRQGADTQYF,TGTGCCAGCAACAGACAGGGTGCAGATACGCAGTATTTT
TRBV19,-,-,TRBJ2-7,CASSAGRYEQYF,TGTGCCAGTAGTGCCGGCAGGTACGAGCAGTACTTC
TRBV12-3/TRBV12-4,-,-,TRBJ2-7,CASSLAPYEQYF,TGTGCCAGCAGTCTGGCCCCCTACGAGCAGTACTTC
TRBV7-2,-,-,TRBJ1-6,CASSLVGDNSPLHF,TGTGCCAGCAGCTTAGTGGGAGATAATTCACCCCTCCACTTT
TRBV10-3,TRBD2,-,TRBJ2-7,CAISESKGRATSQYF,TGTGCCATCAGTGAGTCGAAAGGGAGGGCCACATCGCAGTACTTC
TRBV6-1,-,-,TRBJ2-4,CASSGREGEGLAKNIQYF,TGTGCCAGCAGTGGACGAGAGGGGGAGGGGCTAGCCAAAAACATTCAGTACTTC
TRBV6-2/TRBV6-3,TRBD1,-,TRBJ1-5,CASSRDSYSNQPQHF,TGTGCCAGCAGTAGGGACAGCTATAGCAATCAGCCCCAGCATTTT
TRBV15,-,-,TRBJ1-5,CATSSGGLDSNQPQHF,TGTGCCACCAGCAGTGGGGGGTTGGATAGCAATCAGCCCCAGCATTTT
TRBV6-5,-,-,TRBJ1-1,CASSSPTGLNTEAFF,TGTGCCAGCAGCTCTCCGACAGGCCTGAACACTGAAGCTTTCTTT
TRBV3-1/TRBV3-2,-,once,TRBJ1-4,CASSHVTGMEKLFF,TGTGCCAGCAGCCACGTTACGGGGATGGAAAAACTGTTTTTT
TRBV5-1,TRBD2,-,TRBJ2-1,CASSLGAGGPGEQFF,TGCGCCAGCAGCTTGGGCGCGGGGGGGCCCGGTGAGCAGTTCTTC
TRBV20-1,-,-,TRBJ2-5,CSASKAGKETQYF,TGCAGTGCTAGTAAGGCAGGAAAAGAGACCCAGTACTTC
TRBV6-5,-,few,TRBJ1-1,CASRRLTGTNTEAFF,TGTGCCAGCAGGAGGTTGACAGGAACAAACACTGAAGCTTTCTTT
TRBV27,TRBD2,-,TRBJ2-7,CASSYSGGSYEQYF,TGTGCCAGCAGTTATAGCGGGGGGTCCTACGAGCAGTACTTC
TRBV6-6,-,once,TRBJ2-3,CASRGGASTDTQYF,TGTGCCAGCAGGGGGGGGGCCAGCACAGATACGCAGTATTTT
TRBV24-1,-,-,TRBJ2-7,CATSDSRQGFSEQYF,TGTGCCACCAGTGATTCGCGGCAGGGTTTTAGCGAGCAGTACTTC
TRBV3-1/TRBV3-2,TRBD1,-,TRBJ1-6,CASRPTGQGTSPLHF,TGTGCCAGCAGACCGACGGGACAGGGAACTTCACCCCTCCACTTT
TRBV3-1/TRBV3-2,-,-,TRBJ1-5,CASSQSFDQPQHF,TGTGCCAGCAGCCAGTCGTTCGATCAGCCCCAGCATTTT
TRBV9,-,-,TRBJ2-2,CASSPVRAAGELFF,TGTGCCAGCAGCCCCGTCAGGGCTGCCGGGGAGCTGTTTTTT
TRBV27,-,few,TRBJ1-1,CASSLFRGTEAFF,TGTGCCAGCAGTTTATTCAGGGGCACTGAAGCTTTCTTT
TRBV4-1,TRBD1,-,TRBJ1-3,CASSQGTGGISGNTIYF,TGCGCCAGCAGCCAAGGGACAGGGGGTATCTCTGGAAACACCATATATTTT
TRBV6-6,-,-,TRBJ1-1,CASSIRLVPVTEAFF,TGTGCCAGCAGCATAAGGCTAGTTCCCGTGACTGAAGCTTTCTTT
TRBV15,TRBD1,once,TRBJ2-7,CATSRDRGYEQYF,TGTGCCACCAGCAGGGACAGGGGATACGAGCAGTACTTC
TRBV19,TRBD1,once,TRBJ2-7,CASSSPSGTGGLYEQYF,TGTGCCAGTAGTAGCCCGTCCGGGACAGGGGGCCTCTACGAGCAGTACTTC
TRBV7-2,TRBD1,-,TRBJ1-5,CASSPGQAGYQPQHF,TGTGCCAGCAGCCCCGGACAGGCGGGGTATCAGCCCCAGCATTTT
TRBV10-3,-,-,TRBJ1-6,CAISESRAGSSPLHF,TGTGCCATCAGTGAGTCAAGGGCGGGTAGCTCACCCCTCCACTTT
TRBV10-2,TRBD2,-,TRBJ2-1,CASSEALAGGRNEQFF,TGCGCCAGCAGTGAGGCCCTAGCGGGGGGGCGCAATGAGCAGTTCTTC
TRBV7-3,-,-,TRBJ1-2,CASSLGGSGSYTF,TGTGCCAGCAGCTTAGGCGGTTCTGGTAGCTACACCTTC
TRBV3-1/TRBV3-2,-,-,TRBJ2-5,CASTLRGSQETQYF,TGTGCCAGCACCCTCCGAGGGAGTCAAGAGACCCAGTACTTC
TRBV5-1,TRBD2,-,TRBJ2-7,CASSLYGGGANEQYF,TGCGCCAGCAGCTTGTACGGCGGGGGGGCCAACGAGCAGTACTTC
TRBV4-3,-,-,TRBJ1-4,CASSQDPYRSNEKLFF,TGCGCCAGCAGCCAAGACCCCTACCGGAGTAATGAAAAACTGTTTTTT
TRBV5-5,-,-,TRBJ1-3,CASSLAPGPGNTIYF,TGTGCCAGCAGCTTGGCCCCTGGGCCTGGAAACACCATATATTTT
TRBV6-5,TRBD1,-,TRBJ1-1,CASTKTGMNTEAFF,TGTGCCAGCACCAAGACAGGGATGAACACTGAAGCTTTCTTT
TRBV2,-,few,TRBJ1-2,CASSESGAYGYTF,TGTGCCAGCAGTGAGTCGGGAGCCTATGGCTACACCTTC
TRBV7-7,TRBD1,-,TRBJ2-2,CASSPGTGDTGELFF,TGTGCCAGCAGCCCGGGGACAGGAGACACCGGGGAGCTGTTTTTT
TRBV7-2,-,-,TRBJ2-2,CASSTLGPNTGELFF,TGTGCCAGCAGCACCCTCGGTCCGAACACCGGGGAGCTGTTTTTT
TRBV23-1,-,few,TRBJ2-5,CASSQLERSETQYF,TGCGCCAGCAGTCAACTCGAGAGGTCGGAGACCCAGTACTTC
TRBV9,TRBD2,-,TRBJ2-3,CASTPRGGALPLQYF,TGTGCCAGCACCCCCCGCGGGGGGGCACTCCCTCTCCAGTATTTT
TRBV6-8,TRBD1,-,TRBJ1-2,CASSHRDRGFRGYTF,TGTGCCAGCAGTCACCGGGACAGGGGTTTTCGGGGCTACACCTTC
TRBV2,-,-,TRBJ1-1,CASSLGLAEAFF,TGTGCCAGCAGTCTAGGACTGGCTGAAGCTTTCTTT
TRBV1,-,-,TRBJ1-2,CTSSHRPLRIHTF,TGCACCAGCAGCCACAGGCCGCTTAGGATCCACACCTTC